These T cell receptor beta chains were read from a single sample in a study of T cell responses to AZD1222 COVID-19 vaccine. Sequenced by immunoSEQ multiplex PCR; TCRdb stores in-frame clones only, minus some. The table lists roughly 46,000 clones, approximately 88% of them singletons, with 20% to 30% in the top ten. The sample here was peripheral blood, taken 28 days after the second AZD1222 dose. Receptor source: an adult who received the AZD1222 COVID-19 vaccine. Both conserved end residues are part of each CDR3. A D gene is named only where the DNA matches it firmly. Clone size is given for some rows only: seen once, a few or many times, or a class if the clone is expanded.

TRBD2,TRBJ2-1,-,TRBV7-8,CASSRTSGRSSYNEQFF,TGTGCCAGCAGCCGGACTAGCGGGAGGAGCTCCTACAATGAGCAGTTCTTC
-,TRBJ1-3,-,TRBV4-2,CASSQEPSLSSGNTIYF,TGTGCCAGCAGCCAAGAACCCAGTCTAAGCTCTGGAAACACCATATATTTT
TRBD1,TRBJ2-3,-,TRBV18,CASSPIPGTGNGGTQYF,TGTGCCAGCTCACCTATTCCCGGGACAGGGAACGGTGGTACGCAGTATTTT
TRBD2,TRBJ2-2,-,TRBV7-9,CASSLGLAGIGELFF,TGTGCCAGCAGCTTGGGACTAGCGGGAATCGGGGAGCTGTTTTTT
TRBD2,TRBJ2-3,-,TRBV2,CASALSGRTDTQYF,TGTGCCAGCGCCCTTAGCGGGAGAACAGATACGCAGTATTTT
-,TRBJ1-5,-,TRBV29-1,CSVVTQKGPQHF,TGCAGCGTTGTTACCCAAAAGGGGCCCCAGCATTTT
-,TRBJ2-2,few,TRBV5-1,CASSLSDPTGELFF,TGCGCCAGCAGTCTCAGCGATCCCACCGGGGAGCTGTTTTTT
-,TRBJ1-3,once,TRBV30,CAWSPGSGNTIYF,TGTGCCTGGAGTCCGGGATCTGGAAACACCATATATTTT
-,TRBJ1-1,-,TRBV5-1,CASRRDTEAFF,TGCGCCAGCCGGCGCGACACTGAAGCTTTCTTT
TRBD1,TRBJ1-2,-,TRBV2,CASSGTGSTGYTF,TGTGCCAGCAGTGGGACAGGGAGTACTGGCTACACCTTC
-,TRBJ2-5,-,TRBV24-1,CATSGNMGVGTQYF,TGTGCCACCAGTGGGAACATGGGCGTGGGGACCCAGTACTTC
TRBD2,TRBJ2-1,-,TRBV10-3,CAISEPQGASGRLDEQFF,TGTGCCATCAGTGAGCCCCAGGGTGCTAGCGGGAGATTGGATGAGCAGTTCTTC
-,TRBJ2-1,-,TRBV30,CAWSPGRSYNEQFF,TGTGCCTGGAGCCCGGGGAGAAGCTACAATGAGCAGTTCTTC
-,TRBJ1-2,-,TRBV25-1,CASSERRSATGYTF,TGTGCCAGCAGTGAGCGCCGCAGCGCGACGGGCTACACCTTC
-,TRBJ1-1,-,TRBV24-1,CATPDIFRTEAFF,TGTGCCACCCCAGACATCTTTCGGACTGAAGCTTTCTTT
-,TRBJ1-5,-,TRBV18,CASSPGMDQPQHF,TGTGCCAGCTCACCGGGGATGGATCAGCCCCAGCATTTT